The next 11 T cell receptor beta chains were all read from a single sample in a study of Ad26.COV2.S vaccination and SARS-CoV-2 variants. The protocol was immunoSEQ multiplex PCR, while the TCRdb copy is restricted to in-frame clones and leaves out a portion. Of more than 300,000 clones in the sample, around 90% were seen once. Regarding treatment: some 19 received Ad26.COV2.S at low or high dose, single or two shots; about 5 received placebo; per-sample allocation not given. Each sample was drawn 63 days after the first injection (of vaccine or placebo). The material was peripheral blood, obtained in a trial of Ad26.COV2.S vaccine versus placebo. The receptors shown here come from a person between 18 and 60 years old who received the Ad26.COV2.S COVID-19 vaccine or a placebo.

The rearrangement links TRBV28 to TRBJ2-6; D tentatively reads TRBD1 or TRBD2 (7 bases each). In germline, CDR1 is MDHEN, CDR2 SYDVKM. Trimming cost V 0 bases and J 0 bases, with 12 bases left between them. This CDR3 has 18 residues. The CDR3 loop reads CASSLWGGGVSGANVLTF. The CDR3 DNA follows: TGTGCCAGCAGTTTATGGGGAGGGGGCGTCTCTGGGGCCAACGTCCTGACTTTC.

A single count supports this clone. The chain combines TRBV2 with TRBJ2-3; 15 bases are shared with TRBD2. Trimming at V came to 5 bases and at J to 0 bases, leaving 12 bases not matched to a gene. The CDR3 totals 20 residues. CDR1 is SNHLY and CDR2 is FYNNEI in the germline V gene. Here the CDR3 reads CASSRPGTSGGPLSTDTQYF. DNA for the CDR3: TGTGCCAGCAGTCGCCCCGGGACTAGCGGGGGGCCCCTTAGCACAGATACGCAGTATTTT.

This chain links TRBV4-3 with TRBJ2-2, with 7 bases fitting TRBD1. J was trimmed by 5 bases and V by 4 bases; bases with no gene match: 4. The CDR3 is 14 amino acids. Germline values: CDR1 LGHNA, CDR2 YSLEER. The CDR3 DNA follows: TGCGCCAGCAGCCTTTACAGGGGAACCGGGGAGCTGTTTTTT. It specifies CASSLYRGTGELFF.

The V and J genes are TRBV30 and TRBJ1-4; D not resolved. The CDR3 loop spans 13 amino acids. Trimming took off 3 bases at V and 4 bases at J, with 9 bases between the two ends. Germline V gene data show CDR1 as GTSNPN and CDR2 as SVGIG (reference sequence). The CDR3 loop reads CAWRWGFNEKLFF. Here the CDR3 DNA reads TGTGCCTGGAGATGGGGTTTTAATGAAAAACTGTTTTTT.

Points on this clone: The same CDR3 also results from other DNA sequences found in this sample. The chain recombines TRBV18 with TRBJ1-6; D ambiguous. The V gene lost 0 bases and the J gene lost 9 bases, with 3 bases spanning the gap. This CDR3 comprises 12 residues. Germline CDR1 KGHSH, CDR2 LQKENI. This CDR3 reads CASSPPGSPLHF. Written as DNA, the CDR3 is TGTGCCAGCTCACCACCGGGTTCACCCCTCCACTTT.

CDR3 sequence reads: CASSPRGLSSYNEQFF. In nucleotides, the CDR3 is TGTGCCAGCAGCCCCCGGGGGTTGAGCTCCTACAATGAGCAGTTCTTC. The chain combines TRBV9 with TRBJ2-1; D is perhaps TRBD2 (6 bases). Trimming took off 4 bases at V and 0 bases at J, with 14 bases between the two ends. The CDR3 extends over 16 amino acids. Per the germline V gene, CDR1 is SGDLS and CDR2 is YYNGEE.

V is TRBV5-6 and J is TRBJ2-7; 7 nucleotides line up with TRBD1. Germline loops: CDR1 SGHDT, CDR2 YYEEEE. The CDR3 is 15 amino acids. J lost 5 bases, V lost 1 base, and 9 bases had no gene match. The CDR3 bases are TGTGCCAGCAGCTTGAGACAGGGACGACCCCACGAGCAGTACTTC. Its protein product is CASSLRQGRPHEQYF.

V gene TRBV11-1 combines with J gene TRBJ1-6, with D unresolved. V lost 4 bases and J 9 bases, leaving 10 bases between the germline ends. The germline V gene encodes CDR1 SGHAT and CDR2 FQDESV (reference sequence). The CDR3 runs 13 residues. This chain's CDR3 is CASSSYNGSPLHF. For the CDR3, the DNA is TGTGCCAGCAGCTCCTATAATGGTTCACCCCTCCACTTT.

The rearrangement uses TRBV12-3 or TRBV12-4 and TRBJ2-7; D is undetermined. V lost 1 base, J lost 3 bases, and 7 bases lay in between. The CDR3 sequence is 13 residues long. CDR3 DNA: TGTGCCAGCAGTTTAGGGCGGAGCTACGAGCAGTACTTC. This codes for CASSLGRSYEQYF.

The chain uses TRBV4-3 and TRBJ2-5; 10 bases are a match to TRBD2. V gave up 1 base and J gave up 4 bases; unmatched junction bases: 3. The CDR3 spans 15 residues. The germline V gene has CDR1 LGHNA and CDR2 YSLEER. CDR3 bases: TGCGCCAGCAGCCAAGGTAGCGGGGGGCTAGAGACCCAGTACTTC. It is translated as CASSQGSGGLETQYF.

The CDR3, as DNA: TGTGCCAGCAGCTCCGGGGCGTGGGGTCAGCCCCAGCATTTT. It codes for CASSSGAWGQPQHF. The chain joins TRBV7-2 to TRBJ1-5, with D possibly matching TRBD1 (5 bases). This CDR3 has 14 residues. V was clipped by 4 bases and J by 6 bases, with 13 bases between them. Looked up from germline, CDR1 is SGHTA and CDR2 is FQGNSA.